Presented here are 5 T cell receptor beta chains from one specimen sequenced in a study of blood T cell repertoires in COVID-19 (dated by TCRdb to 2020 to 2021). Libraries came from the immunoSEQ multiplex PCR assay. TCRdb carries this immuneACCESS record with in-frame sequences only. Its versions omit some clonotypes, under half of them owing to an unresolved V gene in the studies checked, with the rest unexplained. This sample lists 70,000 to 95,000 clones; approximately 80% were detected once. Of the sample, roughly 20% is held by the ten largest clones. The sample taken for sequencing was peripheral blood. These receptors were taken from a woman between 65 and 79 years old with acute or convalescent COVID-19.

The V gene is TRBV1, the J gene TRBJ2-1; TRBD2, as called in the table, went unchecked against the DNA. TRBV1 is shown as a pseudogene. CDR3 length: 15 residues. CDR3 protein: CTSSHSSRVHNEQFF. CDR3 DNA sequence: TGCACCAGCAGCCACTCAAGCCGGGTCCACAATGAGCAGTTCTTC.

The chain couples TRBV7-3 to TRBJ2-2, with 10 bases fitting TRBD1. Trimming at V came to 5 bases and at J to 1 base, leaving 4 bases not matched to a gene. Germline V CDR1 and CDR2: SGHTA, FQGTGA. The CDR3 is 16 residues long. Here the CDR3 reads CASSPRTGGNTGELFF. DNA of the CDR3: TGTGCCAGCAGCCCCAGGACAGGGGGGAACACCGGGGAGCTGTTTTTT.

This rearrangement joins TRBV5-6 to TRBJ1-4; TRBD1 matches at 7 bases. Per the germline V gene, CDR1 is SGHDT and CDR2 is YYEEEE. V shed 4 bases and J 4 bases; nucleotides not matched to a gene: 4. CDR3 length: 14 amino acids. CDR3 DNA sequence: TGTGCCAGCAGCCTAACAGGGGATAATGAAAAACTGTTTTTT. Amino acids: CASSLTGDNEKLFF.

The rearrangement uses TRBV9 and TRBJ2-1; TRBD2 matches 8 bases. V gave up 2 bases and J gave up 2 bases; unmatched junction bases: 12. CDR3 length: 18 residues. Germline lookup yields CDR1 SGDLS and CDR2 YYNGEE. The CDR3 DNA reads as TGTGCCAGCAGCGTGCCGACTGCTGGAGCGGGAGCCTACAATGAGCAGTTCTTC. This encodes CASSVPTAGAGAYNEQFF.

The V gene is TRBV5-6, the J gene TRBJ1-5; D may be TRBD1 (6 bases). V dropped 6 bases and J dropped 5 bases, with 18 bases sitting between them. The V gene's germline CDR1 is SGHDT and CDR2 YYEEEE. CDR3 length: 15 amino acids. DNA of the CDR3: TGTGCCAGCACCTGGGCAGCCGGGGGGCATCAGCCCCAGCATTTT. Its translation is CASTWAAGGHQPQHF.